This entry is about one T cell receptor (beta chain). The antigen remains undetermined. This entry is derived from a study of cytomegalovirus exposure and HLA in healthy donors. Findings of the study overall: Most TCR beta V segments were productive about 90% or about 30% of the time in an earlier analysis. When a later analysis compared HLA-associated TCR beta chains with equally common others, the HLA-associated chains turned out to be more clonally expanded and to have lower generation probabilities.

This CDR3 spans 14 amino acids. Germline V lookup: CDR1 MNHNY, CDR2 SVGAGI (reference sequence). The V end was cut by 0 bases, the J end by 2 bases, with 7 bases between. Primers included in the PCR were 60 Vbeta and 13 Jbeta primers. Only in-frame clones appear in the TCRdb table, and some are missing; sequencing was by immunoSEQ multiplex PCR. This sample has roughly 110,000 clones, with approximately 79% found just once. This clonotype originated in a man in his late teens or twenties in good health and CMV-seronegative. This chain joins TRBV6-6 and TRBJ1-2; D may be TRBD1 (6 bases). Sequencing was carried out using PBMCs. In DNA, the CDR3 is TGTGCCAGCAGTTACTCGACAGGAAACTATGGCTACACCTTC. Protein product: CASSYSTGNYGYTF.